Below, 8 T cell receptor beta chains from the same sample are listed, as sequenced in a study of T cell repertoires in cytomegalovirus infection. TCRdb recomputed calls from the reads with MiXCR, one row per CDR3 protein. The data show approximately 500,000 distinct CDR3 sequences, around 10% seen once. What was sequenced was PBMCs. These TCRs come from a human donor in good health (CMV status not recorded). Some clones in this sample may be carry-over from other donors' samples.

This clonotype was detected a few times. The V and J genes are TRBV29-1 and TRBJ2-7; D is undetermined. This CDR3 region has 17 residues. Germline-derived CDR1 and CDR2 are SQVTM and ANQGSEA. V was clipped by 0 bases and J by 3 bases, with 21 bases between them. In DNA, the CDR3 is TGCAGCGTTGAAGATCGTTTCGATTCGCACGGGCACTACGAGCAGTACTTC. Encoded protein: CSVEDRFDSHGHYEQYF.

The CDR3 reads CSARWGQDYEQYF. The CDR3 DNA sequence: TGCAGTGCTAGATGGGGACAGGACTACGAGCAGTACTTC. The chain recombines TRBV20-1 with TRBJ2-7, with 8 positions matching TRBD1. Germline V CDR1 and CDR2: DFQATT, SNEGSKA (reference sequence). J was trimmed by 3 bases and V by 2 bases; bases with no gene match: 3. The CDR3 totals 13 residues.

This clonotype was seen many times. The rearrangement uses TRBV20-1 and TRBJ1-5, with D possibly matching TRBD1 (5 bases). The CDR3 length is 13 residues. The germline gives CDR1 DFQATT, CDR2 SNEGSKA (reference sequence). The germline V and J ends were trimmed by 3 bases and 5 bases, with 11 bases remaining between them. DNA for the CDR3: TGCAGTGCTAGGCAGGGTGGTGATCAGCCCCAGCATTTT. Its protein is CSARQGGDQPQHF.

Ten or more counts support this clonotype. This chain joins TRBV3-1 and TRBJ1-2, with D possibly matching TRBD1 (5 bases). The CDR3 is 14 residues long. CDR1 is LGHDT, CDR2 YNNKEL, per germline (reference sequence). The V and J ends lost 5 bases and 3 bases respectively, with 13 bases between them. The CDR3 nucleotides read TGTGCCAGCAGCTCCCGACAGCCACACTATGGCTACACCTTC. It encodes CASSSRQPHYGYTF.

This clonotype was detected many times. The chain recombines TRBV7-6 with TRBJ2-2, with 13 bases that match TRBD2. The germline gives CDR1 SGHVS, CDR2 FNYEAQ. This CDR3 region has 15 residues. Trimming cost V 6 bases and J 5 bases; bases outside gene matches: 3. The DNA of the CDR3 is TGTGCCAGCAGACTAGCGGGAGGGTTGACCGGGGAGCTGTTTTTT. It specifies CASRLAGGLTGELFF.

In its sample, this clonotype was seen a few times. J is TRBJ2-6 and V is TRBV7-3; D call uncertain. The CDR3 consists of 15 residues. V was cut by 0 bases and J by 3 bases, with 6 bases left in between. Looked up from germline, CDR1 is SGHTA and CDR2 is FQGTGA. The CDR3 nucleotides read TGTGCCAGCAGCTTAACGGGTTTTGGGGCCAACGTCCTGACTTTC. Protein product: CASSLTGFGANVLTF.

This clonotype was detected many times. The chain carries TRBV10-3 and TRBJ2-1; 10 bases agree with TRBD1. J lost 5 bases, V lost 3 bases, and 16 bases had no gene match. Germline V CDR1 and CDR2: ENHRY, SYGVKD. The CDR3 length is 19 residues. CDR3 sequence: CAISDGTGVWGIGNNEQFF. The CDR3 DNA reads TGTGCCATCAGTGACGGGACAGGGGTATGGGGTATAGGCAACAATGAGCAGTTCTTC.

This clonotype has at least ten counts. The genes are TRBV6-1 and TRBJ2-1; D is unresolved. This CDR3 spans 12 amino acids. Germline values: CDR1 MNHNS, CDR2 SASEGT. V dropped 7 bases and J dropped 5 bases, with 9 bases sitting between them. DNA of the CDR3: TGTGCCAGCAAATTCTATAACAATGAGCAGTTCTTC. Its protein product is CASKFYNNEQFF.